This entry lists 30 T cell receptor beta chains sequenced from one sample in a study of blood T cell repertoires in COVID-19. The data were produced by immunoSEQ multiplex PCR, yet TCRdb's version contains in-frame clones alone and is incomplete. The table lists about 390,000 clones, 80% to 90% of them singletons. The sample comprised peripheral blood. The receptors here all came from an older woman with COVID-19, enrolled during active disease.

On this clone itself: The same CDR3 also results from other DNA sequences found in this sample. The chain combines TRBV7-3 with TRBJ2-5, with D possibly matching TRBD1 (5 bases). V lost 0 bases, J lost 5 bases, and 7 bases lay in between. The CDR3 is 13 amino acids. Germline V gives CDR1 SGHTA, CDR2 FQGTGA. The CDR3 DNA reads TGTGCCAGCAGCTTAACTAGACAGGAGACCCAGTACTTC. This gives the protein CASSLTRQETQYF.

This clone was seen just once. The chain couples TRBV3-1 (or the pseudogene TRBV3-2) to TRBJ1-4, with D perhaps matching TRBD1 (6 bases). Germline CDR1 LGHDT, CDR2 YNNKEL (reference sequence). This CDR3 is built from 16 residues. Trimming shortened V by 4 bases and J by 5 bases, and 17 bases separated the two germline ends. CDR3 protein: CASSPVLGGANEKLFF. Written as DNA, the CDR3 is TGTGCCAGCAGCCCTGTCCTTGGGGGCGCAAATGAAAAACTGTTTTTT.

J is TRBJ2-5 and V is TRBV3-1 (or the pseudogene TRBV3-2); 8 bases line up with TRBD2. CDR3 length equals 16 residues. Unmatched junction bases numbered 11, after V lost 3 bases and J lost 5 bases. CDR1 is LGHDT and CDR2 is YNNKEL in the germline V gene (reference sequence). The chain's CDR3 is CASSHFSGGRGETQYF. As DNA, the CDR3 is TGTGCCAGCAGCCATTTCAGCGGGGGTCGTGGGGAGACCCAGTACTTC.

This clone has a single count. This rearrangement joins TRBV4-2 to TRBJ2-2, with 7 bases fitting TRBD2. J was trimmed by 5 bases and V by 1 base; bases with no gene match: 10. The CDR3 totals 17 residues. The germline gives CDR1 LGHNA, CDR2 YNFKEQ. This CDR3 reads CASSQAFERGGTGELFF. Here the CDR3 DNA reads TGTGCCAGCAGCCAAGCCTTCGAGCGGGGCGGTACCGGGGAGCTGTTTTTT.

CDR3 DNA: TGTGCCAGCAGCTTTTCCCGATACTCCCCGGGGACTGAAGCTTTCTTT. Protein sequence: CASSFSRYSPGTEAFF. V and J are TRBV5-4 and TRBJ1-1; no definite D call. The CDR3 has 16 amino acids. V was clipped by 2 bases and J by 5 bases, with 19 bases between them. Germline V lookup: CDR1 SGHNT, CDR2 YYREEE (reference sequence).

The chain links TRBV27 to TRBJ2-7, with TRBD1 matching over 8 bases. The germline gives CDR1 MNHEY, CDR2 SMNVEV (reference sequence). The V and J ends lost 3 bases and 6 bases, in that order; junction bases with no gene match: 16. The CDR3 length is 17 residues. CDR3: CASSLSAPGTGVSEQYF. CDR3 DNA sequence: TGTGCCAGCAGTTTGTCCGCCCCCGGGACAGGAGTTTCCGAGCAGTACTTC.

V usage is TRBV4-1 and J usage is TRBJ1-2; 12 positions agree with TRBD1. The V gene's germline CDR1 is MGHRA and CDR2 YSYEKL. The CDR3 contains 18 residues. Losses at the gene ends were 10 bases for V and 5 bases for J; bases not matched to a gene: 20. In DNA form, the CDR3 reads TGCGCCACTTCCGGGACAGGGGGCCATCCGATTCCCACATATGGCTACACCTTC. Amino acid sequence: CATSGTGGHPIPTYGYTF.

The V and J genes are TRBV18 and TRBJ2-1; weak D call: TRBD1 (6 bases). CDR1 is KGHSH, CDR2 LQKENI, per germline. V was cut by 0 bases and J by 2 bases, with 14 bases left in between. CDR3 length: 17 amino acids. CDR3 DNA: TGTGCCAGCTCACCACCTGGGGGCATAGTGGCCTACAATGAGCAGTTCTTC. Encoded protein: CASSPPGGIVAYNEQFF.

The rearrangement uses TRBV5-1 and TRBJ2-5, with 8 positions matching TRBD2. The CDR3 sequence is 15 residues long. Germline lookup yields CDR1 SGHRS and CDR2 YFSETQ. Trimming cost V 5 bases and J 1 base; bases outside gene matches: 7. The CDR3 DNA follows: TGCGCCAGCAGAGGTAGCGGGGCTTCCCAAGAGACCCAGTACTTC. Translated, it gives CASRGSGASQETQYF.

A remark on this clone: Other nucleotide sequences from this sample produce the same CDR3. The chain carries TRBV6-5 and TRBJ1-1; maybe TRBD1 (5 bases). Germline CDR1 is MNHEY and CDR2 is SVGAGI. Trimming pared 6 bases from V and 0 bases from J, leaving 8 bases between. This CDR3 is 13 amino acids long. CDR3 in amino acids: CASSLTVNTEAFF. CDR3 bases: TGTGCCAGCAGCCTGACAGTGAACACTGAAGCTTTCTTT.

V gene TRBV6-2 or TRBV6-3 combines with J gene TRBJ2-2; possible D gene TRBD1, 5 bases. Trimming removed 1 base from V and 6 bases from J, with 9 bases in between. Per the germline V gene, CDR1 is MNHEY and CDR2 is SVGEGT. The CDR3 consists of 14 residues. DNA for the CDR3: TGTGCCAGCAGTTACTTAGACAGTTCCGGGGAGCTGTTTTTT. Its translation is CASSYLDSSGELFF.

CDR3 in DNA: TGTGCCAGCAGCTCGGGACAGGGAAACACCATATATTTT. Its protein product is CASSSGQGNTIYF. The J gene is TRBJ1-3, the V gene TRBV7-9; 7 nucleotides align to TRBD1. Per the germline V gene, CDR1 is SEHNR and CDR2 is FQNEAQ (reference sequence). The CDR3 has 13 amino acids. Trimming cost V 4 bases and J 4 bases; bases outside gene matches: 1.

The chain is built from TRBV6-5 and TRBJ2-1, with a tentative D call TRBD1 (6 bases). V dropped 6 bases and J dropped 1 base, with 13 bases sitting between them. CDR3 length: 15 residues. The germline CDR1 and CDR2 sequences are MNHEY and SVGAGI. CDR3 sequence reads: CASSPQRGSYNEQFF. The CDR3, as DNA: TGTGCCAGCAGCCCACAGAGGGGGTCCTACAATGAGCAGTTCTTC.

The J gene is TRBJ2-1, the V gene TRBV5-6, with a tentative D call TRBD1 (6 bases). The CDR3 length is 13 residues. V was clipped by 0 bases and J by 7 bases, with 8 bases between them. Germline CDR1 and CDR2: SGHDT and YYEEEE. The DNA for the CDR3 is TGTGCCAGCAGCTTGGGTAGGGGGAATGAGCAGTTCTTC. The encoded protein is CASSLGRGNEQFF.

The CDR3 sequence: CATSDPGQGAGETQYF. The DNA for the CDR3 is TGTGCCACCAGTGACCCTGGACAGGGGGCGGGGGAGACCCAGTACTTC. The chain couples TRBV24-1 to TRBJ2-5; 11 positions agree with TRBD1. This CDR3 is 16 amino acids long. The V gene's germline CDR1 is KGHDR and CDR2 SFDVKD. With V trimmed by 4 bases and J by 5 bases, 8 bases remained unmatched.

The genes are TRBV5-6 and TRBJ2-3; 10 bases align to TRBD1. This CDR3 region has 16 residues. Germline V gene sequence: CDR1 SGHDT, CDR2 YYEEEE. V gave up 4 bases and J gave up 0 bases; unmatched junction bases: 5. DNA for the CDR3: TGTGCCAGCAGCACTGGGACAGGGGCTAGCACAGATACGCAGTATTTT. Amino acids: CASSTGTGASTDTQYF.

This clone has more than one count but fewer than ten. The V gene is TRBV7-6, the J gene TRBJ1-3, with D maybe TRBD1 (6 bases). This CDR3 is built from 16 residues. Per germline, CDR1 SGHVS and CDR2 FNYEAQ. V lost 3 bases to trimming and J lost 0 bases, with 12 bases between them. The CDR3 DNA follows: TGTGCCAGCAGCTTGAGTACAGGGATCTCTGGAAACACCATATATTTT. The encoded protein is CASSLSTGISGNTIYF.

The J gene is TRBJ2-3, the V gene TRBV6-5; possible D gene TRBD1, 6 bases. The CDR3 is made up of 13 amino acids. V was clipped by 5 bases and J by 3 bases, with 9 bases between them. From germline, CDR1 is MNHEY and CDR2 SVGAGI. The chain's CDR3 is CASSTDRTDTQYF. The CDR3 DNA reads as TGTGCCAGCAGTACCGACAGGACAGATACGCAGTATTTT.

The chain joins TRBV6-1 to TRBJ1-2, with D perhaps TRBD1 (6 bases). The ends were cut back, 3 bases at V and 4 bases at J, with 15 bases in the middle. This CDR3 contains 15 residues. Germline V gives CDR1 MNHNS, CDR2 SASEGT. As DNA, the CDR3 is TGTGCCAGCAGTGAGTCCCTCGACAGGTCCTATGGCTACACCTTC. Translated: CASSESLDRSYGYTF.

CDR3 nucleotide sequence: TGTGCCAGCAGTTACGACTGGGACAGGAGTACAGATACGCAGTATTTT. Translated: CASSYDWDRSTDTQYF. The chain is built from TRBV6-5 and TRBJ2-3; 8 bases are a match to TRBD1. Losses at the gene ends were 2 bases for V and 3 bases for J; bases not matched to a gene: 7. The CDR3 extends over 16 amino acids. The germline V gene encodes CDR1 MNHEY and CDR2 SVGAGI.

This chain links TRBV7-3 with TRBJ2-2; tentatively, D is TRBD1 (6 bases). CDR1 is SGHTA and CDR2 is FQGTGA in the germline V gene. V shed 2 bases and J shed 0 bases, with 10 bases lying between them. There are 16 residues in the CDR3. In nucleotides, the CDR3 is TGTGCCAGCAGCTTACTAGGGGGATCGAACACCGGGGAGCTGTTTTTT. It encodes CASSLLGGSNTGELFF.

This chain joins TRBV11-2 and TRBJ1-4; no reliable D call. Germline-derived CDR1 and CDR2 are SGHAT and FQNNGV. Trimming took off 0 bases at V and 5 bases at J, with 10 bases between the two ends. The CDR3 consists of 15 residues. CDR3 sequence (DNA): TGTGCCAGCAGCTTAGAGGCCAGGAGGAATGAAAAACTGTTTTTT. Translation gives CASSLEARRNEKLFF.

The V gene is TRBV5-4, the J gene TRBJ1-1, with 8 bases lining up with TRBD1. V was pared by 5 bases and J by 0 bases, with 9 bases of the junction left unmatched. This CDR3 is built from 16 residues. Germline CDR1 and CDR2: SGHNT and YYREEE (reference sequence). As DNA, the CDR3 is TGTGCCAGCAGACGGGACAGGAATATCATGAACACTGAAGCTTTCTTT. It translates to CASRRDRNIMNTEAFF.

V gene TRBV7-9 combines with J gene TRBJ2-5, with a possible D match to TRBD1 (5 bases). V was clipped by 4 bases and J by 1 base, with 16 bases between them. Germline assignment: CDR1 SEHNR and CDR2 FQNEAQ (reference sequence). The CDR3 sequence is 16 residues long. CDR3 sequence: CASSWQGRATQETQYF. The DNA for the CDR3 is TGTGCCAGCAGCTGGCAGGGAAGGGCTACCCAAGAGACCCAGTACTTC.

CDR3 in amino acids: CASSQEQFYGYTF. The CDR3 bases are TGTGCCAGCAGCCAGGAACAGTTCTATGGCTACACCTTC. V is TRBV3-1 (or the pseudogene TRBV3-2) and J is TRBJ1-2; D not resolved. The CDR3 consists of 13 residues. V shed 3 bases and J shed 4 bases, with 9 bases lying between them. Germline CDR1 reads LGHDT; CDR2 reads YNNKEL (reference sequence).

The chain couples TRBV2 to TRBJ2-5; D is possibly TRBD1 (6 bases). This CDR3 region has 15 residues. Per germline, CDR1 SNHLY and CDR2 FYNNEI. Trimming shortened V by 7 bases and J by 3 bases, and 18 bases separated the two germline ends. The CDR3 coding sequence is TGTGCCAGCACTTTGGGGGCTGGGCTCAAAGAGACCCAGTACTTC. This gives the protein CASTLGAGLKETQYF.

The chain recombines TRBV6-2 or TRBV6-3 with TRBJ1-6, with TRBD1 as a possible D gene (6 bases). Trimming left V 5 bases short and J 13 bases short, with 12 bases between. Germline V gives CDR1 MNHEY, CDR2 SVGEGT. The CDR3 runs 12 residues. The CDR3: CASSLDRLPLHF. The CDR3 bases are TGTGCCAGCAGTCTTGACAGGCTCCCCCTCCACTTT.

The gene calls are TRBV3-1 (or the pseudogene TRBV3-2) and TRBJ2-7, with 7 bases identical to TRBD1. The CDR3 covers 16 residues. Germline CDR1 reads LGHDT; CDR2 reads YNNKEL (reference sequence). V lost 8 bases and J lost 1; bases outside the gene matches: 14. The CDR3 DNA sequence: TGTGCCAGCGGGATAGGGGGCGGATTCTTTTCCTACGAGCAGTACTTC. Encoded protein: CASGIGGGFFSYEQYF.

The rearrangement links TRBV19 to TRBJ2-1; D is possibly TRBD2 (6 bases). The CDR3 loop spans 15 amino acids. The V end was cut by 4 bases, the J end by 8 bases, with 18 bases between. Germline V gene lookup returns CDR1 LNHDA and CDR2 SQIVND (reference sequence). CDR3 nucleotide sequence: TGTGCCAGTAGTAAAGGTAGATTGGGGGAGGATGAGCAGTTCTTC. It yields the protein CASSKGRLGEDEQFF.

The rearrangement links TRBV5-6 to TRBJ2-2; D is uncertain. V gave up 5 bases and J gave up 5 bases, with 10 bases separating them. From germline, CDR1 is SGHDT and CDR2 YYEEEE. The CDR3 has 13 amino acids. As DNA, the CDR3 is TGTGCCAGCAGATACAGATTAACCGGGGAGCTGTTTTTT. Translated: CASRYRLTGELFF.